This TCR beta chain was obtained from a study of CD8 T cell repertoires and HIV-1 epitope variants. Study as a whole: Each of Twenty-five Gag and Nef epitope peptides stimulated a separate culture.

Produced via immunoSEQ multiplex PCR; TCRdb's table is partial and in-frame only. The repertoire has about 5,500 clones, approximately 70% of them found once; the top ten carry around half. Concerning this clone itself: Its antigen is currently unknown.

V lost 7 bases and J lost 3, with 16 bases in between. This CDR3 is built from 14 residues. From germline, CDR1 is MDHEN and CDR2 SYDVKM. The rearrangement joins TRBV28 to TRBJ2-7; TRBD1 is a possible D gene (6 bases). Sequenced material: cultured CD8+ T cells derived from PBMCs. The receptor was isolated from a male donor with HIV. The CDR3: CASKNRQVDYEQYF. CDR3 DNA: TGTGCCAGCAAGAATCGACAGGTTGACTACGAGCAGTACTTC.